This section outlines one T cell receptor beta chain sequence together with its context. Its antigen is undetermined. This CDR3 spans 10 amino acids. CDR1 is LGHDT, CDR2 YNNKEL, per germline (reference sequence). This sample was taken from a study of Ad26.COV2.S vaccination and SARS-CoV-2 variants. Points from the study as a whole: Possible underestimation of total T cell responses by the TCR breadth and depth analyses was noted. Reported post-vaccination CD8+ and CD4+ T cell responses to spike showed substantial breadth.

The method was immunoSEQ multiplex PCR; TCRdb's version includes in-frame clones alone and lacks a portion of them. The table includes around 370,000 clones, roughly nine tenths detected once. This sequence originates from a human donor who had recovered from COVID-19. The specimen comprised peripheral blood, sampled after recovery from COVID-19. The V gene is TRBV3-1 (or the pseudogene TRBV3-2), the J gene TRBJ1-1; unclear D gene. CDR3 region: CAAGDTEAFF. The CDR3 DNA follows: TGTGCGGCAGGCGACACTGAAGCTTTCTTT.